This T cell receptor (beta chain) was observed in a study of blood T cell repertoires in COVID-19. The wider study: PBMCs, B-cell-depleted T cells, or T cells provided the cDNA or gDNA that made up the material.

Authors' methods: Amplification of reference gene primers was used by the study to estimate nucleated cell counts. Repertoires were generated with immunoSEQ multiplex PCR, while TCRdb's copy carries only in-frame clones and drops some. Clone size and the V and J calls come from that table; the DNA yielded D and trimming. The sample includes about 160,000 clones, approximately 85% seen only once; the top ten take around 6.9%. V dropped 7 bases and J dropped 0 bases, with 9 bases sitting between them. Germline CDR1 and CDR2: MNHNY and SVGAGI (reference sequence). There are 13 residues in the CDR3. The chain is built from TRBV6-6 and TRBJ1-1, with TRBD1 as a possible D gene (6 bases). The sample consisted of peripheral blood. The TCR comes from an elderly man with COVID-19, enrolled during active disease. This chain's CDR3 is CASNHRVNTEAFF. CDR3 bases: TGTGCCAGCAATCACAGGGTGAACACTGAAGCTTTCTTT.